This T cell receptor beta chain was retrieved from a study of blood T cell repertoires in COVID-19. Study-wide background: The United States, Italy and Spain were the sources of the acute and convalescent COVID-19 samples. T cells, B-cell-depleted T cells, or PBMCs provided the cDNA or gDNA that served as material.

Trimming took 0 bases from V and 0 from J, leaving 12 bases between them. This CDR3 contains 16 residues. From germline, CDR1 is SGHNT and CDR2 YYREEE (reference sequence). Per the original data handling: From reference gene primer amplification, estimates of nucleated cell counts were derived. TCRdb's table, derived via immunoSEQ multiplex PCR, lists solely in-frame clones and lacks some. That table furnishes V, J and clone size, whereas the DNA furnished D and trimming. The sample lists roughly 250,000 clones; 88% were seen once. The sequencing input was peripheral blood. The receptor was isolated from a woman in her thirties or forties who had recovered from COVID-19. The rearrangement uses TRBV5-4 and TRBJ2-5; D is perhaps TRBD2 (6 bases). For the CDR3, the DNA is TGTGCCAGCAGCTTGGGGTTAGCGGTACACCAAGAGACCCAGTACTTC. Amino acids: CASSLGLAVHQETQYF.